Listed below are T cell receptor beta chains from one sample, sequenced in a study of post-analysis software for immune sequencing data. Via MiXCR, TCRdb re-called the PCR reads, giving one row per CDR3 protein. Among roughly 650,000 distinct CDR3 sequences, about 60% were seen once, and the ten largest hold about 11%. Source material: blood. All receptors derive from a girl between 2 and 10 years old with multiple sclerosis. The CDR3 runs from the conserved cysteine through the conserved F or W. The D gene is left open where the match is weak. Clone size is not always given. Where it is, it says once, few, many or a class for expanded clones.

NA	NA	TRBJ2-7	TRBV6-6	TGTGCCAGCAGTTCCCTAGACAGCGCCTACGAGCAGTACTTC	CASSSLDSAYEQYF
NA	once	TRBJ2-4	TRBV6-5	TGTGCCAGCAGTTACCGGCGGCAGTTAGCCAAAAACATTCAGTACTTC	CASSYRRQLAKNIQYF
TRBD2	NA	TRBJ2-7	TRBV5-1	TGCGCCAGCAGCCCCAGGACTAGCGGGACCCCCTACGAGCAGTACTTC	CASSPRTSGTPYEQYF
NA	NA	TRBJ2-1	TRBV7-9	TGTGCCAGCAGCGGGGGACCACGGGGAGAGCAGTTCTTC	CASSGGPRGEQFF
TRBD1	NA	TRBJ1-1	TRBV13	TGTGCCAGCAGCCAAAATCAGGGGGCAGGCACTGAAGCTTTCTTT	CASSQNQGAGTEAFF
NA	NA	TRBJ1-2	TRBV20-1	TGCAGTGCTAGAGGAACGGTGGTTAACTATGGCTACACCTTC	CSARGTVVNYGYTF
NA	NA	TRBJ1-2	TRBV7-2	TGTGCCAGCCTGTCCCCCAAGTCGGGCGGCTACACCTTC	CASLSPKSGGYTF
TRBD2	NA	TRBJ2-5	TRBV10-3	TGTGCCATCAGTGAAACTAGCGGGGCCCAAGAGACCCAGTACTTC	CAISETSGAQETQYF
TRBD2	NA	TRBJ2-5	TRBV20-1	TGCAGTGCTACTAGGACTAGCGGGGGGGCGCGAGAGACCCAGTACTTC	CSATRTSGGARETQYF
NA	NA	TRBJ1-6	TRBV20-1	TGCAGTGCTAGAGAGGGAGCCTCACCCCTCCACTTT	CSAREGASPLHF
NA	NA	TRBJ1-6	TRBV7-2	TGTGCCAGCAGCTTAGCGCAGACAGTTTCTTCACCCCTCCACTTT	CASSLAQTVSSPLHF
TRBD1	NA	TRBJ1-2	TRBV12-3/TRBV12-4	TGTGCCAGCAGTCCCCAATGGGGACAGGGCAACTATGGCTACACCTTC	CASSPQWGQGNYGYTF
TRBD1	NA	TRBJ2-5	TRBV7-9	TGTGCCAGCAGCATAGGACAGGGGAGGGAGACCCAGTACTTC	CASSIGQGRETQYF
TRBD2	NA	TRBJ2-2	TRBV4-1	TGCGCCAGCGGAGCGGGATCCCCCGGGACCGGGGAGCTGTTTTTT	CASGAGSPGTGELFF
NA	once	TRBJ2-7	TRBV29-1	TGCAGCGTTGTTCGGGGGCACGAGCAGTACTTC	CSVVRGHEQYF
TRBD1	NA	TRBJ2-1	TRBV5-1	TGCGCCAGCAGCTGGGGACAGCCTTACAATGAGCAGTTCTTC	CASSWGQPYNEQFF
TRBD2	once	TRBJ2-5	TRBV12-3/TRBV12-4	TGTGCCAGCAGTTTCGGGACTAGCGGGAGCTTTGGGACCCAGTACTTC	CASSFGTSGSFGTQYF
NA	few	TRBJ2-5	TRBV18	TGTGCCAGCTCACCAGGACTAGAGACCCAGTACTTC	CASSPGLETQYF
NA	NA	TRBJ1-1	TRBV27	TGTGCCAGCACTCCCGCGGGACTTCGGACCACTGAAGCTTTCTTT	CASTPAGLRTTEAFF
NA	few	TRBJ2-1	TRBV20-1	TGCAGTGCTAGGTCCCGTAGCTCCTACAATGAGCAGTTCTTC	CSARSRSSYNEQFF
NA	NA	TRBJ2-6	TRBV5-1	TGCGCCAGCAGCCCTCAGGTGGGGGCCAACGTCCTGACTTTC	CASSPQVGANVLTF
TRBD2	few	TRBJ2-5	TRBV5-1	TGCGCCAGCAGCGGACTAGCGGTCCAAGAGACCCAGTACTTC	CASSGLAVQETQYF
TRBD2	NA	TRBJ2-3	TRBV5-1	TGCGCCAGCAGGGACTGGGGGGGAGTGCGCCCAGATACGCAGTATTTT	CASRDWGGVRPDTQYF
NA	NA	TRBJ2-3	TRBV29-1	TGCAGCGTTGGGGCCCCTCCCTACACAGATACGCAGTATTTT	CSVGAPPYTDTQYF
NA	NA	TRBJ1-1	TRBV27	TGTGCCAGCAGTTTATCCCGGGGTATTGAAGCTTTCTTT	CASSLSRGIEAFF
NA	NA	TRBJ2-7	TRBV7-2	TGTGCCAGCAGCTTTGGCAGGGCTTCCTACGAGCAGTACTTC	CASSFGRASYEQYF
TRBD2	NA	TRBJ2-3	TRBV20-1	TGCAGTGCTAGAGAACCGGGGGGGCGGGGGCAGTATTTT	CSAREPGGRGQYF
NA	once	TRBJ1-2	TRBV28	TGTGCCAGCAGTTTAACTCGGGGAGCCTACACCTTC	CASSLTRGAYTF
NA	NA	TRBJ2-1	TRBV4-3	TGCGCCAGCAGCCAAGATAGCGGAAGAAGTACATCCAATGAGCAGTTCTTC	CASSQDSGRSTSNEQFF
NA	NA	TRBJ2-3	TRBV7-2	TGTGCCAGCAGCTTATCCCGGACTAGCACAGATACGCAGTATTTT	CASSLSRTSTDTQYF
NA	NA	TRBJ2-3	TRBV20-1	TGCAGTGCGCCACCACAGGGTCCTAGTACAGATACGCAGTATTTT	CSAPPQGPSTDTQYF
NA	few	TRBJ2-1	TRBV6-5	TGTGCCAGCAGTCTAGACCTGGGACAATACAATGAGCAGTTCTTC	CASSLDLGQYNEQFF
NA	NA	TRBJ2-1	TRBV12-3/TRBV12-4	TGTGCCAGCAGACGGGATTCTAGCTCCTACAATGAGCAGTTCTTC	CASRRDSSSYNEQFF